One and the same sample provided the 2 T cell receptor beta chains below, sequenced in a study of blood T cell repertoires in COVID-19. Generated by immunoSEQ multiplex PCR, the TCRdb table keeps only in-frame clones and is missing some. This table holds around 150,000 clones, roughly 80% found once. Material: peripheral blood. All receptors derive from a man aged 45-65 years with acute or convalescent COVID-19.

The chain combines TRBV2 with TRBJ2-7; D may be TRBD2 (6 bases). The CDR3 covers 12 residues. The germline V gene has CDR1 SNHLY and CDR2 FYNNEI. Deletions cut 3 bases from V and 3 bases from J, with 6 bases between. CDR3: CASSEEGYEQYF. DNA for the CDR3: TGTGCCAGCAGTGAGGAGGGCTACGAGCAGTACTTC. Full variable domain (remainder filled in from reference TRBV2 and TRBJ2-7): EPEVTQTPSHQVTQMGQEVILRCVPISNHLYFYWYRQILGQKVEFLVSFYNNEISEKSEIFDDQFSVERPDGSNFTLKIRSTKLEDSAMYFCASSEEGYEQYFGPGTRLTVT.

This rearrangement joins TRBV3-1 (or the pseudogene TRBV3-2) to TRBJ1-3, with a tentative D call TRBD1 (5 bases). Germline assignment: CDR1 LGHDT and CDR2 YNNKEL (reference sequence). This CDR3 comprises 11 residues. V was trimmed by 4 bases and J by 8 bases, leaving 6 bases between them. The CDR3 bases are TGTGCCAGCAGCCGGGGCGACACCATATATTTT. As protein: CASSRGDTIYF.